The 2 T cell receptor beta chains given below trace back to one sample, sequenced in a study of blood T cells in healthy people across ages (dated by TCRdb to the mid-2010s). Libraries were constructed by 5' RACE. The sequencer listed for this sample is Illumina HiSeq 2500. A second about 7 to 12 cycle PCR used a sample-barcoded 5' primer and a J-beta primer mix. TCRdb applied fastp at Q25 and MiXCR to the public reads, then kept only in-frame beta chains. Every entry covers one CDR3 protein and lists the most common genes and DNA from its rows. This sample holds about 680,000 distinct CDR3 sequences; about 52% were observed only once. The leading ten clones occupy 30% to 40% of the sample. Sequences were obtained from blood. The receptors were sampled from a woman aged 55-69 years in good health.

The rearrangement links TRBV29-1 to TRBJ2-1, with TRBD1 as a possible D gene (6 bases). The germline V and J ends were trimmed by 0 bases and 0 bases, with 12 bases remaining between them. CDR1 SQVTM and CDR2 ANQGSEA come from the germline V gene. The CDR3 is made up of 16 amino acids. CDR3 nucleotides: TGCAGCGTTGAAGAAGGCAGGGGACCCTCCTACAATGAGCAGTTCTTC. Translated: CSVEEGRGPSYNEQFF.

This chain connects TRBV20-1 to TRBJ2-4; TRBD2 agrees at 9 bases. The CDR3 is 16 residues long. Germline-derived CDR1 and CDR2 are DFQATT and SNEGSKA (reference sequence). The trim removed 0 bases at V and 0 bases at J, leaving 3 bases unmatched. The CDR3 coding sequence is TGCAGTGCTAGAGAATTAGCGGGAGAAGCCAAAAACATTCAGTACTTC. Encoded protein: CSARELAGEAKNIQYF.